These 8 T cell receptor beta chains came from one sample sequenced in a study of long-term antiretroviral therapy in people with HIV. Version v3.0 of the immunoSEQ assay ran at survey level. The table came from immunoSEQ multiplex PCR; TCRdb's copy has only in-frame clones and leaves some out. This sample yields fewer than 35,000 clones, of which approximately 78% are seen a single time; 13% to 15% belongs to the top ten. Specimen: unsorted PBMCs, collected 2.9 years after starting antiretroviral therapy. These receptors were obtained from a man aged 50-60 years with HIV.

This clone appeared a few times. The rearrangement joins TRBV6-1 to TRBJ1-1; possible D gene TRBD1, 5 bases. CDR3 size: 14 residues. Per the germline V gene, CDR1 is MNHNS and CDR2 is SASEGT. Trimming removed 5 bases at V and 7 bases at J, with 17 bases between. DNA for the CDR3: TGTGCCAGCAGTTTCCCGGACGGGACCCATGAAGCTTTCTTT. The encoded protein is CASSFPDGTHEAFF.

The CDR3 DNA reads as TGTGCCAGCAGCGTAGCTACGGGGGAGACCCAGTACTTC. Its translation is CASSVATGETQYF. The genes are TRBV9 and TRBJ2-5, with D perhaps TRBD2 (5 bases). This CDR3 region has 13 residues. Germline V CDR1 and CDR2: SGDLS, YYNGEE. Trimming cost V 0 bases and J 5 bases, with 8 bases left between them. The full variable domain, completed using reference TRBV9 and TRBJ2-5, is DSGVTQTPKHLITATGQRVTLRCSPRSGDLSVYWYQQSLDQGLQFLIQYYNGEERAKGNILERFSAQQFPDLHSELNLSSLELGDSALYFCASSVATGETQYFGPGTRLLVL.

This clone was recorded only once. This chain links TRBV6-6 with TRBJ1-2, with 11 bases lining up with TRBD1. Germline V gene data show CDR1 as MNHNY and CDR2 as SVGAGI (reference sequence). The trim removed 7 bases at V and 6 bases at J, leaving 7 bases unmatched. The CDR3 loop spans 14 amino acids. CDR3 bases: TGTGCCAGCACCTGGACAGGGGGCGGTGATGGCTACACCTTC. Amino acid sequence: CASTWTGGGDGYTF.

This rearrangement joins TRBV7-2 to TRBJ1-2, with D maybe TRBD1 (5 bases). The germline gives CDR1 SGHTA, CDR2 FQGNSA. Deletions cut 5 bases from V and 6 bases from J, with 16 bases between. The CDR3 runs 14 residues. DNA for the CDR3: TGTGCCAGCAGCGCCGGGACCGCCGGACATGGCTACACCTTC. This encodes CASSAGTAGHGYTF.

V gene TRBV10-3 combines with J gene TRBJ2-4; D possibly uses TRBD1 or TRBD2 (5 bases each). The CDR3 is 15 residues long. CDR1 ENHRY and CDR2 SYGVKD come from the germline V gene. V was pared by 6 bases and J by 1 base, with 13 bases between. CDR3 sequence (DNA): TGTGCCATCAGCCGCACCGGGACGGCCAAAAACATTCAGTACTTC. This gives the protein CAISRTGTAKNIQYF.

The V call is TRBV6-4, the J call TRBJ1-1; 9 bases agree with TRBD1. CDR1 is MRHNA and CDR2 is SNTAGT in the germline V gene. J gave up 1 base and V 3 bases, and 6 bases lay outside the gene matches. This CDR3 is 16 amino acids long. In nucleotides, the CDR3 is TGTGCCAGCAGTGATCGGACAGGGGCGAGGAACACTGAAGCTTTCTTT. Amino acids: CASSDRTGARNTEAFF.

This rearrangement joins TRBV2 to TRBJ1-6; D ambiguous. This CDR3 is built from 14 residues. Between the trimmed V and J ends, which lost 4 bases and 3 bases, there was a span of 7 bases. Germline V CDR1 and CDR2: SNHLY, FYNNEI. The CDR3 reads CASSVRDYNSPLHF. The CDR3 DNA reads TGTGCCAGCAGTGTCCGGGACTATAATTCACCCCTCCACTTT. Together with reference TRBV2 and TRBJ1-6, the CDR3 gives the full variable domain: EPEVTQTPSHQVTQMGQEVILRCVPISNHLYFYWYRQILGQKVEFLVSFYNNEISEKSEIFDDQFSVERPDGSNFTLKIRSTKLEDSAMYFCASSVRDYNSPLHFGNGTRLTVT.

This clone was counted between two and nine times. The CDR3 DNA reads TGTGCCAGCAGCGAGGGAAATGGGCAGCCCCAGCATTTT. It specifies CASSEGNGQPQHF. The chain uses TRBV9 and TRBJ1-5; the D is unclear. The length of the CDR3 is 13 residues. V lost 3 bases and J lost 7, with 11 bases in between. Germline assignment: CDR1 SGDLS and CDR2 YYNGEE.